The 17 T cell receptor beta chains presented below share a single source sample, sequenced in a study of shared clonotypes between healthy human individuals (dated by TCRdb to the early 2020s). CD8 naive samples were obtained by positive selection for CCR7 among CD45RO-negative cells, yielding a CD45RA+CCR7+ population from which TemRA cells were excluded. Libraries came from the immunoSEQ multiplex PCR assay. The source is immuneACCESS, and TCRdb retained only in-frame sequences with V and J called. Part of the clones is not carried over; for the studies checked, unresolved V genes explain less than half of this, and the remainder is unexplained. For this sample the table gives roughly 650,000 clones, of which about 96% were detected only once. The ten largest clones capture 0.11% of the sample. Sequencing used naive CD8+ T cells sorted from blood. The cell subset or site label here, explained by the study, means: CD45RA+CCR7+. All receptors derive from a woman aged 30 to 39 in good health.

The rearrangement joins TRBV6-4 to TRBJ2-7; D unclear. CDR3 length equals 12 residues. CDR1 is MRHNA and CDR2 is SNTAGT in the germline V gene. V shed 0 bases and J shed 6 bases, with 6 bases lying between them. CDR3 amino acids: CASSDSMGEQYF. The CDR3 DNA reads TGTGCCAGCAGTGACTCGATGGGCGAGCAGTACTTC.

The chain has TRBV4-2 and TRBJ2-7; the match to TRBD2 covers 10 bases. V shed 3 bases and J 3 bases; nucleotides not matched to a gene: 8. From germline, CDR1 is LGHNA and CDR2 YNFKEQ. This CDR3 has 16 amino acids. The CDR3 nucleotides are TGTGCCAGCAGCCAGACGATTGGACTAGCGGACTACGAGCAGTACTTC. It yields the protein CASSQTIGLADYEQYF.

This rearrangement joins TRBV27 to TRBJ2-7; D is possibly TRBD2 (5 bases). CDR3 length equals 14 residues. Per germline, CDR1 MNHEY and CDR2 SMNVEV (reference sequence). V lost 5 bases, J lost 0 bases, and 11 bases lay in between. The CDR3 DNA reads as TGTGCCAGCAGTCCCCACGGGGACTCCTACGAGCAGTACTTC. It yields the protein CASSPHGDSYEQYF.

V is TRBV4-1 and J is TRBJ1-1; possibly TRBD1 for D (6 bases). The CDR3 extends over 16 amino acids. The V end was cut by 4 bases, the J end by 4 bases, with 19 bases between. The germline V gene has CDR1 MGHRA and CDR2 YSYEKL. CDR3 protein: CASSPTLQQGGTEAFF. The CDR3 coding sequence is TGCGCCAGCAGCCCAACCCTACAACAGGGAGGCACTGAAGCTTTCTTT.

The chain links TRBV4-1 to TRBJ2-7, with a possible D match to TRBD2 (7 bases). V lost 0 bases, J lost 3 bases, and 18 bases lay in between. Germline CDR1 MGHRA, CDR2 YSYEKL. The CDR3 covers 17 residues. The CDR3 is CASSQDRGGTADYEQYF. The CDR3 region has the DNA TGCGCCAGCAGCCAAGATAGGGGGGGGACGGCAGACTACGAGCAGTACTTC.

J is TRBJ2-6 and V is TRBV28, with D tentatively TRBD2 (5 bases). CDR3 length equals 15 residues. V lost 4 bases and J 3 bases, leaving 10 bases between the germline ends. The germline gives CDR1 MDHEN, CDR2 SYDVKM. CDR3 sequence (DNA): TGTGCCAGCAGTTGGGAGTTTTTTGGGGCCAACGTCCTGACTTTC. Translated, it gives CASSWEFFGANVLTF. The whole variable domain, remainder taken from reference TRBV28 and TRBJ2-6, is DVKVTQSSRYLVKRTGEKVFLECVQDMDHENMFWYRQDPGLGLRLIYFSYDVKMKEKGDIPEGYSVSREKKERFSLILESASTNQTSMYLCASSWEFFGANVLTFGAGSRLTVL.

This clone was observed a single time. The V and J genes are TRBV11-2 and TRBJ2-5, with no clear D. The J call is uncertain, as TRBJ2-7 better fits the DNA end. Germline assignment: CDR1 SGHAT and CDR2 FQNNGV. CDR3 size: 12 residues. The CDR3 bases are TGTGCCAGCAGCTTAGGAACTGGCGAGCAGTACTTC. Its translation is CASSLGTGEQYF.

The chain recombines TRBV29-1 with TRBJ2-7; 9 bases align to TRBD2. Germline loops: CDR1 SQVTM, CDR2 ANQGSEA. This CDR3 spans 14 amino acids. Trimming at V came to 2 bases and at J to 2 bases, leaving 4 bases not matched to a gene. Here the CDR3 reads CSVELVAGAYEQYF. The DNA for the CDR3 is TGCAGCGTTGAACTGGTAGCGGGAGCCTACGAGCAGTACTTC.

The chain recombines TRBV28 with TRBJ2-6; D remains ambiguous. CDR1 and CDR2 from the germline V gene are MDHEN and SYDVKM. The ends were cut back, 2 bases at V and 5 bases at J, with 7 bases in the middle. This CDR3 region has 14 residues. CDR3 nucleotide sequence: TGTGCCAGCAGTTTAGGCCAATGGGCCAACGTCCTGACTTTC. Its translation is CASSLGQWANVLTF.

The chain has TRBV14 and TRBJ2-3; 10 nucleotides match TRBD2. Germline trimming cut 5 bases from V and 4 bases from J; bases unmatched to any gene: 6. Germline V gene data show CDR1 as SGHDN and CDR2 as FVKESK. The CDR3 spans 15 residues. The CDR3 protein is CASSNLAGAADTQYF. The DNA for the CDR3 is TGTGCCAGCAGCAATCTAGCGGGAGCGGCAGATACGCAGTATTTT.

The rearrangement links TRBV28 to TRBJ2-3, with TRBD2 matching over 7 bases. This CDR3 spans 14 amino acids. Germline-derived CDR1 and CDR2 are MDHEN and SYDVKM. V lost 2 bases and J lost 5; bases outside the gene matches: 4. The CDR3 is CASSLAGDGDTQYF. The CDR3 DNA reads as TGTGCCAGCAGTTTAGCGGGAGACGGAGATACGCAGTATTTT.

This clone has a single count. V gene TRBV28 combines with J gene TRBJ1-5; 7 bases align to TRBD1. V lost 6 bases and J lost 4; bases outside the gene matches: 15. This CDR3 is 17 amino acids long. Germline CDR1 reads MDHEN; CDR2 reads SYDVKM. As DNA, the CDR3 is TGTGCCAGCAGAAAAATGACAGGGTCTAATGGAAATCAGCCCCAGCATTTT. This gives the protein CASRKMTGSNGNQPQHF.

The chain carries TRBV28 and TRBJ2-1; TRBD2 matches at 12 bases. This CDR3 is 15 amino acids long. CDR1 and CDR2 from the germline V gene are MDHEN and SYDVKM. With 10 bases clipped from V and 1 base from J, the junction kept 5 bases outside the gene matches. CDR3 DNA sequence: TGTGCCATATCGACTAGCGGGAGTTCCTACAATGAGCAGTTCTTC. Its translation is CAISTSGSSYNEQFF.

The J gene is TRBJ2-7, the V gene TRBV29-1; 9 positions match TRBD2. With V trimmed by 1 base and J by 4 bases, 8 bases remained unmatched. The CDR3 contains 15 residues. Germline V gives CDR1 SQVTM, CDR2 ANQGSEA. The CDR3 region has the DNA TGCAGCGTTGAAGTGTGGGCGGGAGGGCCATACGAGCAGTACTTC. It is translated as CSVEVWAGGPYEQYF.

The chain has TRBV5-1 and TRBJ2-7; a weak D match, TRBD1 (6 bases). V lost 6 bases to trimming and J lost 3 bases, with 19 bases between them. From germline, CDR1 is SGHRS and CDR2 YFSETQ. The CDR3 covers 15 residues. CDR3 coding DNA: TGCGCCAGCAAACAGGCTGGGGGCAACATCTACGAGCAGTACTTC. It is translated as CASKQAGGNIYEQYF. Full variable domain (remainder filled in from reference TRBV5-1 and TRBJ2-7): KAGVTQTPRYLIKTRGQQVTLSCSPISGHRSVSWYQQTPGQGLQFLFEYFSETQRNKGNFPGRFSGRQFSNSRSEMNVSTLELGDSALYLCASKQAGGNIYEQYFGPGTRLTVT.

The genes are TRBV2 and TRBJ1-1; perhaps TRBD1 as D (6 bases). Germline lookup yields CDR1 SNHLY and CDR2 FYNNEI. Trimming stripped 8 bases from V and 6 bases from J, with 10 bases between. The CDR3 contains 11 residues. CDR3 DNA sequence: TGTGCCAGCTGGGACATGCCTGAAGCTTTCTTT. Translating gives CASWDMPEAFF.

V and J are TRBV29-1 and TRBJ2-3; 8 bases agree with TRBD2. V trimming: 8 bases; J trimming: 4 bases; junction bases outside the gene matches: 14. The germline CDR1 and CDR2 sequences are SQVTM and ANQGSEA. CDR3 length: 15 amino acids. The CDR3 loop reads CSPGGPGLESDTQYF. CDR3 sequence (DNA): TGCAGCCCGGGGGGTCCGGGACTAGAGTCAGATACGCAGTATTTT.